This TCR beta chain was obtained from a study of blood T cell repertoires in COVID-19. Profiling relied on immunoSEQ multiplex PCR, and the TCRdb table lists in-frame clones only, not all of them. The sample lists roughly 250,000 clones, 80% to 85% occurring once. This clone was seen only a few times. The germline CDR1 and CDR2 sequences are SEHNR and FQNEAQ (reference sequence). V lost 5 bases and J lost 4, with 18 bases in between. The CDR3 contains 16 residues. This clonotype was sampled from a woman aged 60-70 years with active or convalescent COVID-19. Sequences were obtained from peripheral blood. The chain is built from TRBV7-9 and TRBJ2-1; a weak D match, TRBD2 (6 bases). DNA of the CDR3: TGTGCCAGCAGCCCGCCGGACACCCGGGGGTACAATGAGCAGTTCTTC. Amino acids: CASSPPDTRGYNEQFF.